A selection of T cell receptor beta chains follows, all from one sample in a study of blood T cell repertoires in COVID-19. This table comes from immunoSEQ multiplex PCR, and its TCRdb copy is limited to in-frame clones, with some not included. Among roughly 200,000 clones listed, 81% were seen once. Source material: peripheral blood. The receptors derive from a middle-aged woman with COVID-19, enrolled during active disease. Both conserved end residues are part of each CDR3. D genes are given only for firm matches. Only part of the rows carry a size: once, few, many, or a class if the clone is expanded.

d_call: TRBD1; j_call: TRBJ1-5; clone_size: -; v_call: TRBV7-9; cdr3_aa: CASSSGQGQNQPQHF; cdr3_nt: TGTGCCAGCAGCTCGGGACAGGGCCAGAATCAGCCCCAGCATTTT
d_call: -; j_call: TRBJ1-1; clone_size: -; v_call: TRBV30; cdr3_aa: CAWSKRDLNTEAFF; cdr3_nt: TGTGCCTGGAGTAAAAGGGACTTGAACACTGAAGCTTTCTTT
d_call: -; j_call: TRBJ2-6; clone_size: -; v_call: TRBV4-1; cdr3_aa: CASSQEGGQSSGANVLTF; cdr3_nt: TGCGCCAGCAGCCAAGAAGGAGGGCAATCCTCTGGGGCCAACGTCCTGACTTTC
d_call: -; j_call: TRBJ2-3; clone_size: -; v_call: TRBV2; cdr3_aa: CASSDGNQGTQYF; cdr3_nt: TGTGCCAGCAGTGACGGGAACCAGGGGACGCAGTATTTT
d_call: TRBD1; j_call: TRBJ2-7; clone_size: few; v_call: TRBV29-1; cdr3_aa: CSVVPQGAYEQYF; cdr3_nt: TGCAGCGTTGTGCCACAGGGGGCCTACGAGCAGTACTTC
d_call: TRBD2; j_call: TRBJ2-7; clone_size: -; v_call: TRBV28; cdr3_aa: CASRKRTSGDTYEQYF; cdr3_nt: TGTGCCAGCAGAAAACGGACTAGCGGGGATACCTACGAGCAGTACTTC
d_call: TRBD2; j_call: TRBJ2-1; clone_size: -; v_call: TRBV27; cdr3_aa: CASSLGAGGYNEQFF; cdr3_nt: TGTGCCAGCAGTTTAGGAGCGGGGGGGTACAATGAGCAGTTCTTC
d_call: TRBD1; j_call: TRBJ1-5; clone_size: -; v_call: TRBV27; cdr3_aa: CASSLRTGAGQPQHF; cdr3_nt: TGTGCCAGCAGTCTAAGGACAGGGGCAGGTCAGCCCCAGCATTTT
d_call: -; j_call: TRBJ2-3; clone_size: -; v_call: TRBV6-5; cdr3_aa: CASSYEDSTTDTQYF; cdr3_nt: TGTGCCAGCAGTTACGAGGATTCGACGACAGATACGCAGTATTTT
d_call: TRBD2; j_call: TRBJ2-3; clone_size: once; v_call: TRBV9; cdr3_aa: CASSTGTLAVDTQYF; cdr3_nt: TGTGCCAGCAGCACGGGGACACTAGCGGTAGATACGCAGTATTTT
d_call: TRBD1; j_call: TRBJ2-2; clone_size: few; v_call: TRBV5-6; cdr3_aa: CASSLRDRHTGELFF; cdr3_nt: TGTGCCAGCAGCCTACGGGACAGACACACCGGGGAGCTGTTTTTT
d_call: TRBD1; j_call: TRBJ1-2; clone_size: -; v_call: TRBV7-9; cdr3_aa: CASSLGTVLNYGYTF; cdr3_nt: TGTGCCAGCAGCTTGGGGACAGTCCTTAACTATGGCTACACCTTC
d_call: -; j_call: TRBJ2-1; clone_size: -; v_call: TRBV19; cdr3_aa: CASSMGGDRPGHEQFF; cdr3_nt: TGTGCCAGTAGTATGGGGGGGGACAGGCCAGGCCATGAGCAGTTCTTC
d_call: -; j_call: TRBJ1-1; clone_size: -; v_call: TRBV7-3; cdr3_aa: CASSNSGQMNTEAFF; cdr3_nt: TGTGCCAGCAGTAATAGCGGCCAGATGAACACTGAAGCTTTCTTT
d_call: -; j_call: TRBJ2-1; clone_size: -; v_call: TRBV30; cdr3_aa: CASSEGRGEQFF; cdr3_nt: TGTGCCTCTAGCGAGGGCCGGGGGGAGCAGTTCTTC
d_call: -; j_call: TRBJ1-1; clone_size: few; v_call: TRBV7-9; cdr3_aa: CASSNVIRVSEAFF; cdr3_nt: TGTGCCAGCAGCAATGTAATCAGGGTCTCTGAAGCTTTCTTT